Listed here are 32 T cell receptor beta chains from one sample, sequenced in a study of cytomegalovirus exposure and HLA in healthy donors. PCR primers comprised 60 Vbeta and 13 Jbeta primers. TCRdb keeps only in-frame clones here, not all; method: immunoSEQ multiplex PCR. The sample has more than 45,000 clones; 77% are singletons. Sequenced sample: PBMCs. All receptors come from a woman aged 40 to 50 in good health and CMV-seropositive.

This sequence joins TRBV6-5 and TRBJ1-2; the match to TRBD1 covers 7 bases. Germline V gene sequence: CDR1 MNHEY, CDR2 SVGAGI. The CDR3 consists of 14 residues. V dropped 7 bases and J dropped 0; count of bases not matched to a gene: 5. The DNA for the CDR3 is TGTGCCAGCAAATGGGACAGAGCTAACTATGGCTACACCTTC. Translating it yields CASKWDRANYGYTF.

V gene TRBV4-3 combines with J gene TRBJ1-6, with 9 positions matching TRBD1. This CDR3 is 15 amino acids long. V lost 3 bases to trimming and J lost 8 bases; unmatched junction nucleotides: 5. Germline CDR1 and CDR2: LGHNA and YSLEER. The CDR3 nucleotides are TGCGCCAGCAGCCAGGGCGGGACAGGGCATTCACCCCTCCACTTT. This codes for CASSQGGTGHSPLHF.

The chain's CDR3 is CASTAEETQYF. CDR3 DNA sequence: TGCGCCAGCACCGCAGAAGAGACCCAGTACTTC. This chain joins TRBV5-1 and TRBJ2-5; D is uncertain. Germline V CDR1 and CDR2: SGHRS, YFSETQ. Trimming pared 6 bases from V and 3 bases from J, leaving 6 bases between. This CDR3 has 11 amino acids.

The CDR3 region is CASSLQDNGGRAFF. CDR3 nucleotide sequence: TGTGCCAGCAGCCTGCAAGATAATGGGGGCCGAGCTTTCTTT. The V and J genes are TRBV9 and TRBJ1-1; maybe TRBD1 (6 bases). The CDR3 length is 14 residues. V was pared by 4 bases and J by 10 bases, with 20 bases between. Per germline, CDR1 SGDLS and CDR2 YYNGEE.

This chain links TRBV28 with TRBJ2-2; perhaps TRBD2 as D (5 bases). Germline values: CDR1 MDHEN, CDR2 SYDVKM. V was trimmed by 5 bases and J by 2 bases, leaving 12 bases between them. This CDR3 is 15 amino acids long. The CDR3 loop is CASSPLRENTGELFF. In DNA form, the CDR3 reads TGTGCCAGCAGTCCTCTGAGGGAAAACACCGGGGAGCTGTTTTTT.

A few counts support this clone. The chain combines TRBV11-2 with TRBJ1-4, with 7 nucleotides matching TRBD1. Germline V gene sequence: CDR1 SGHAT, CDR2 FQNNGV. The CDR3 loop spans 14 amino acids. V shed 5 bases, J shed 3 bases, and the junction held 3 bases outside the gene matches. The CDR3 here is CASSRTGSNEKLFF. Written as DNA, the CDR3 is TGTGCCAGCAGCCGGACAGGTTCTAATGAAAAACTGTTTTTT.

The chain carries TRBV19 and TRBJ1-5, with 7 bases lining up with TRBD1. Per the germline V gene, CDR1 is LNHDA and CDR2 is SQIVND (reference sequence). V shed 4 bases and J 1 base; nucleotides not matched to a gene: 1. This CDR3 has 14 amino acids. CDR3 sequence: CASSTTGSNQPQHF. As DNA, the CDR3 is TGTGCCAGTAGTACGACAGGGAGCAATCAGCCCCAGCATTTT.

The V and J genes are TRBV6-5 and TRBJ1-5; D is possibly TRBD1 (6 bases). The CDR3 loop spans 13 amino acids. The V end was cut by 6 bases, the J end by 9 bases, with 15 bases between. Germline lookup yields CDR1 MNHEY and CDR2 SVGAGI. CDR3 sequence: CASSDTGLRPQHF. The CDR3, as DNA: TGTGCCAGCAGCGACACAGGGCTAAGGCCCCAGCATTTT.

The chain recombines TRBV25-1 with TRBJ1-2, with D possibly TRBD1 on 5 matching bases. There are 15 residues in the CDR3. In germline, CDR1 is MGHDK, CDR2 SYGVNS. Trimming removed 8 bases from V and 6 bases from J, with 22 bases in between. The CDR3 DNA reads TGTGCCAGCCCAAACCCGACGACAGAGAAAGATGGCTACACCTTC. It is translated as CASPNPTTEKDGYTF.

V is TRBV5-1 and J is TRBJ2-5; 8 nucleotides match TRBD1. V shed 3 bases and J 2 bases; nucleotides not matched to a gene: 3. CDR3 length equals 14 residues. Germline CDR1 SGHRS, CDR2 YFSETQ. DNA of the CDR3: TGCGCCAGCAGCTCCCAGGGGGCGCAAGAGACCCAGTACTTC. It yields the protein CASSSQGAQETQYF.

This chain connects TRBV4-2 to TRBJ2-6, with a weak D call TRBD2 (6 bases). The germline V gene encodes CDR1 LGHNA and CDR2 YNFKEQ. V lost 0 bases to trimming and J lost 2 bases, with 14 bases between them. The CDR3 totals 18 residues. CDR3: CASSQDLWGGAGANVLTF. The CDR3, as DNA: TGTGCCAGCAGCCAAGATCTGTGGGGAGGCGCTGGGGCCAACGTCCTGACTTTC.

This clone appeared a few times. The chain couples TRBV6-5 to TRBJ2-1, with 7 nucleotides matching TRBD2. Germline values: CDR1 MNHEY, CDR2 SVGAGI. This CDR3 comprises 13 residues. After removal of 5 bases from V and 8 bases from J, the junction contained 6 bases not matched to a gene. The CDR3 bases are TGTGCCAGCAGTCCGGACCGGGGGGATGAGCAGTTCTTC. Amino acid sequence: CASSPDRGDEQFF.

Only a few counts were recorded for this clone. The chain combines TRBV2 with TRBJ2-1; the D gene is possibly TRBD2 (6 bases). Germline V CDR1 and CDR2: SNHLY, FYNNEI. Between the trimmed V and J ends, which lost 8 bases and 10 bases, there was a span of 9 bases. This CDR3 is built from 10 residues. CDR3 DNA: TGTGCCAGCGGGGGGTGGGAGCAGTTCTTC. Translation: CASGGWEQFF.

A single count supports this clone. The CDR3 DNA sequence: TGTGCCAGCACGCAGGGCCACTATGGCTACACCTTC. It yields the protein CASTQGHYGYTF. The J gene is TRBJ1-2, the V gene TRBV28; tentatively, D is TRBD1 (5 bases). The germline V gene encodes CDR1 MDHEN and CDR2 SYDVKM. The CDR3 length is 12 residues. V lost 7 bases and J 3 bases, leaving 9 bases between the germline ends.

This clone was counted a single time. The chain joins TRBV5-1 to TRBJ2-7, with 8 bases aligning to TRBD1. Trimming cost V 2 bases and J 3 bases; bases outside gene matches: 7. Germline CDR1 and CDR2: SGHRS and YFSETQ. This CDR3 has 15 residues. The CDR3 sequence: CASSFWTGSNYEQYF. Here the CDR3 DNA reads TGCGCCAGCAGCTTTTGGACAGGGTCGAACTACGAGCAGTACTTC.

V gene TRBV11-2 combines with J gene TRBJ2-7; 8 bases agree with TRBD1. The CDR3 spans 13 residues. CDR1 and CDR2 (germline): SGHAT, FQNNGV. J lost 2 bases, V lost 5 bases, and 2 bases had no gene match. The CDR3, as DNA: TGTGCCAGCAGCCTGGACAGGGCCTACGAGCAGTACTTC. Translated, it gives CASSLDRAYEQYF.

The chain employs TRBV5-1 and TRBJ2-3; TRBD2 is a possible D gene (6 bases). Trimming shortened V by 0 bases and J by 5 bases, and 10 bases separated the two germline ends. The CDR3 length is 14 residues. Germline CDR1 and CDR2: SGHRS and YFSETQ. The CDR3 sequence is CASSLVGGVDTQYF. The DNA for the CDR3 is TGCGCCAGCAGCTTGGTGGGGGGAGTAGATACGCAGTATTTT.

The J gene is TRBJ2-1, the V gene TRBV6-4, with D perhaps TRBD2 (6 bases). Trimming took 2 bases from V and 3 from J, leaving 11 bases between them. The CDR3 is 15 amino acids. From germline, CDR1 is MRHNA and CDR2 SNTAGT. The CDR3 here is CASSDGAGSYNEQFF. The CDR3 DNA reads as TGTGCCAGCAGTGACGGGGCGGGGAGCTACAATGAGCAGTTCTTC.

The CDR3 DNA is TGTGCCAGCAGCCACGCCCGATCGGGACAGGGTCTCAGCCACGAGCAGTACTTC. Translating gives CASSHARSGQGLSHEQYF. This chain connects TRBV9 to TRBJ2-7; 9 bases fit TRBD1. The ends lost 4 bases at V and 5 bases at J; junction bases unmatched: 19. The CDR3 sequence is 18 residues long. Germline lookup yields CDR1 SGDLS and CDR2 YYNGEE.

V is TRBV9 and J is TRBJ2-7; 7 bases are a match to TRBD1. Trimming cost V 2 bases and J 3 bases; bases outside gene matches: 8. Per germline, CDR1 SGDLS and CDR2 YYNGEE. This CDR3 comprises 15 residues. CDR3 nucleotides: TGTGCCAGCAGCGTTTCTTGGGACAGCTACTACGAGCAGTACTTC. Its translation: CASSVSWDSYYEQYF. Together with reference TRBV9 and TRBJ2-7, the CDR3 gives the full variable domain: DSGVTQTPKHLITATGQRVTLRCSPRSGDLSVYWYQQSLDQGLQFLIQYYNGEERAKGNILERFSAQQFPDLHSELNLSSLELGDSALYFCASSVSWDSYYEQYFGPGTRLTVT.

The chain couples TRBV2 to TRBJ1-4; D is perhaps TRBD1 (5 bases). The ends were cut back, 4 bases at V and 6 bases at J, with 9 bases in the middle. This CDR3 is built from 13 residues. Germline V lookup: CDR1 SNHLY, CDR2 FYNNEI. The CDR3 region has the DNA TGTGCCAGCAGTGGGGGCAGGGATGAAAAACTGTTTTTT. Residues: CASSGGRDEKLFF.

The V gene is TRBV5-4, the J gene TRBJ2-7, with a weak D call TRBD2 (5 bases). CDR3 size: 14 residues. The V gene lost 2 bases and the J gene lost 5 bases, with 14 bases spanning the gap. The germline V gene encodes CDR1 SGHNT and CDR2 YYREEE (reference sequence). The CDR3 region is CASSFRASSHEQYF. The CDR3 DNA follows: TGTGCCAGCAGCTTTCGCGCTAGCAGCCACGAGCAGTACTTC.

The genes are TRBV19 and TRBJ2-7; a weak D match, TRBD2 (5 bases). Germline V gene data show CDR1 as LNHDA and CDR2 as SQIVND (reference sequence). This CDR3 region has 13 residues. V was shortened by 2 bases and J by 5 bases, with 10 bases between the two germline ends. The CDR3: CASSIRGQDEQYF. The CDR3 DNA reads as TGTGCCAGTAGTATAAGAGGGCAGGACGAGCAGTACTTC.

The V gene is TRBV4-2, the J gene TRBJ2-5, with a possible D match to TRBD2 (5 bases). Between the trimmed V and J ends, which lost 1 base and 1 base, there was a span of 10 bases. CDR1 is LGHNA and CDR2 is YNFKEQ in the germline V gene. The CDR3 covers 15 residues. The CDR3 DNA reads as TGTGCCAGCAGCCAAGTTTGGACTCCCCAAGAGACCCAGTACTTC. Residues: CASSQVWTPQETQYF.

This clone has more than one count but fewer than ten. The chain joins TRBV6-1 to TRBJ2-1, with TRBD1 matching 10 bases. The CDR3 extends over 14 amino acids. The V gene's germline CDR1 is MNHNS and CDR2 SASEGT. The V segment lost 1 base and the J segment 14 bases; nucleotides outside the gene matches: 8. DNA for the CDR3: TGTGCCAGCAGTGAAGGTCGTCGACAGGGGGCCGAGTTCTTC. Its translation: CASSEGRRQGAEFF.

This clone was detected only a few times. This rearrangement joins TRBV4-1 to TRBJ1-5, with 9 positions matching TRBD1. The CDR3 totals 19 residues. Germline V gene lookup returns CDR1 MGHRA and CDR2 YSYEKL. V dropped 1 base and J dropped 4; count of bases not matched to a gene: 14. The DNA of the CDR3 is TGCGCCAGCAGCCAAGGAGGAGGACTTAGGGACAGGGATAATCAGCCCCAGCATTTT. It translates to CASSQGGGLRDRDNQPQHF.

The gene calls are TRBV29-1 and TRBJ1-1; 7 nucleotides align to TRBD1. Germline assignment: CDR1 SQVTM and CDR2 ANQGSEA. The CDR3 totals 14 residues. The J segment lost 3 bases and the V segment lost 7 bases, leaving 11 bases of the junction unmatched. The CDR3 loop is CSGNRQGWYTEAFF. The CDR3 DNA reads as TGCAGCGGAAATCGACAGGGTTGGTACACTGAAGCTTTCTTT.

This rearrangement joins TRBV6-6 to TRBJ1-6, with D possibly TRBD1 on 6 matching bases. The germline CDR1 and CDR2 sequences are MNHNY and SVGAGI (reference sequence). V lost 6 bases and J 1 base, leaving 10 bases between the germline ends. The CDR3 extends over 15 amino acids. CDR3: CASSERGSYNSPLHF. The DNA of the CDR3 is TGTGCCAGCAGCGAGAGGGGGTCCTATAATTCACCCCTCCACTTT.

This clone was recorded a few times. V and J are TRBV7-9 and TRBJ2-2, with 12 bases that match TRBD2. This CDR3 has 19 residues. V was pared by 5 bases and J by 0 bases, with 10 bases of the junction left unmatched. CDR1 and CDR2 (germline): SEHNR, FQNEAQ (reference sequence). The CDR3 region has the DNA TGTGCCAGCAGCCCAAGACTAGCGGGGGCCTCACCGAACACCGGGGAGCTGTTTTTT. This sequence encodes CASSPRLAGASPNTGELFF. The full variable domain, completed using reference TRBV7-9 and TRBJ2-2, is DTGVSQNPRHKITKRGQNVTFRCDPISEHNRLYWYRQTLGQGPEFLTYFQNEAQLEKSRLLSDRFSAERPKGSFSTLEIQRTEQGDSAMYLCASSPRLAGASPNTGELFFGEGSRLTVL.

The chain carries TRBV30 and TRBJ1-1, with D perhaps matching TRBD1 (6 bases). This CDR3 has 13 residues. Trimming pared 0 bases from V and 5 bases from J, leaving 10 bases between. Germline-derived CDR1 and CDR2 are GTSNPN and SVGIG (reference sequence). The DNA for the CDR3 is TGTGCCTGGAGTGTACTCAGGGGAACTGAAGCTTTCTTT. It specifies CAWSVLRGTEAFF.

This clone showed up just once. The chain recombines TRBV9 with TRBJ1-6; no reliable D call. Germline CDR1 and CDR2: SGDLS and YYNGEE. The CDR3 loop spans 13 amino acids. Between the trimmed V and J ends, which lost 0 bases and 7 bases, there was a span of 5 bases. The CDR3 bases are TGTGCCAGCAGCGTAGGGCGGAATTCACCCCTCCACTTT. It encodes CASSVGRNSPLHF.

This chain links TRBV5-1 with TRBJ2-5; 7 nucleotides align to TRBD2. CDR3 length: 12 amino acids. Germline assignment: CDR1 SGHRS and CDR2 YFSETQ. Germline trimming cut 0 bases from V and 8 bases from J; bases unmatched to any gene: 1. The CDR3 loop is CASSLAAGTQYF. CDR3 sequence (DNA): TGCGCCAGCAGCTTGGCAGCGGGAACCCAGTACTTC.